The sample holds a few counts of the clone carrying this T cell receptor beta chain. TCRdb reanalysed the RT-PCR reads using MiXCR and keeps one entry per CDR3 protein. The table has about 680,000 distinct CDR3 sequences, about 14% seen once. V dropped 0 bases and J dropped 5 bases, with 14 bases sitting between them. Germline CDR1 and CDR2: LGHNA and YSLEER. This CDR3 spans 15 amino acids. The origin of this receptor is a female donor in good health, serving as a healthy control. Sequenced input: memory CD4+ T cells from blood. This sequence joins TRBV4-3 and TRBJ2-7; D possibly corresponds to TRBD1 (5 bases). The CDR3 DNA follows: TGCGCCAGCAGCCAAGATACCCTAACAGGTGACGAGCAGTACTTC. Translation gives CASSQDTLTGDEQYF.